The next 26 T cell receptor beta chains were all read from a single sample in a study of blood T cell repertoires in COVID-19. Sequencing was performed with immunoSEQ multiplex PCR; in TCRdb, only in-frame clones are kept and a portion is missing. This table has 35,000 to 45,000 clones, roughly four fifths appearing once. Sample: peripheral blood. These receptors were obtained from a human donor in a cohort sampled during active COVID-19.

The V call is TRBV11-2, the J call TRBJ1-1, with D unresolved. Trimming removed 4 bases at V and 6 bases at J, with 15 bases between. Germline lookup yields CDR1 SGHAT and CDR2 FQNNGV. The length of the CDR3 is 14 residues. The CDR3 DNA sequence: TGTGCCAGCAGCTCAGACGGAGTTTGGGCTGAAGCTTTCTTT. Protein product: CASSSDGVWAEAFF. Filled out from reference TRBV11-2 and TRBJ1-1, the complete variable domain reads EAGVAQSPRYKIIEKRQSVAFWCNPISGHATLYWYQQILGQGPKLLIQFQNNGVVDDSQLPKDRFSAERLKGVDSTLKIQPAKLEDSAVYLCASSSDGVWAEAFFGQGTRLTVV.

The rearrangement links TRBV28 to TRBJ1-5; D is possibly TRBD1 (5 bases). Trimming cost V 6 bases and J 2 bases, with 14 bases left between them. Germline CDR1 is MDHEN and CDR2 is SYDVKM. This CDR3 has 15 amino acids. The CDR3 sequence: CASSGRGRGNQPQHF. CDR3 DNA sequence: TGTGCCAGCAGCGGGAGGGGAAGGGGCAATCAGCCCCAGCATTTT. Full variable domain (outside the CDR3, taken from reference TRBV28 and TRBJ1-5): DVKVTQSSRYLVKRTGEKVFLECVQDMDHENMFWYRQDPGLGLRLIYFSYDVKMKEKGDIPEGYSVSREKKERFSLILESASTNQTSMYLCASSGRGRGNQPQHFGDGTRLSIL.

The chain is built from TRBV24-1 and TRBJ2-7; TRBD2 agrees at 7 bases. The V segment lost 9 bases and the J segment 6 bases; nucleotides outside the gene matches: 19. Per the germline V gene, CDR1 is KGHDR and CDR2 is SFDVKD. This CDR3 is built from 16 residues. CDR3 DNA sequence: TGTGCCACCGGGGGGGATTCAACCGGGTCTAACTCCGAGCAGTACTTC. This sequence encodes CATGGDSTGSNSEQYF.

A remark on this clone: In the same sample, other DNA sequences code for this CDR3. V and J are TRBV5-4 and TRBJ1-2; the D gene is possibly TRBD1 (6 bases). V dropped 2 bases and J dropped 6 bases, with 14 bases sitting between them. Per germline, CDR1 SGHNT and CDR2 YYREEE (reference sequence). The CDR3 is 14 amino acids. Here the CDR3 DNA reads TGTGCCAGCAGCTTATATAGGGCAGGGGATGGCTACACCTTC. Protein sequence: CASSLYRAGDGYTF.

This sequence joins TRBV18 and TRBJ2-7; 11 bases agree with TRBD2. This CDR3 has 15 residues. Germline V gene lookup returns CDR1 KGHSH and CDR2 LQKENI. Trimming took 2 bases from V and 2 from J; bases not matched to a gene: 2. The CDR3 loop is CASSPGTSGAYEQYF. The CDR3 bases are TGTGCCAGCTCACCAGGGACTAGCGGTGCCTACGAGCAGTACTTC.

V gene TRBV2 combines with J gene TRBJ2-3; a weak D match, TRBD1 (5 bases). Germline CDR1 and CDR2: SNHLY and FYNNEI. CDR3 length equals 14 residues. V lost 4 bases to trimming and J lost 4 bases, with 12 bases between them. The CDR3, as DNA: TGTGCCAGCAGTGTGGCCAGCAGGGCAGATACGCAGTATTTT. Translation gives CASSVASRADTQYF.

The chain is built from TRBV10-3 and TRBJ2-7; TRBD2 is a possible D gene (5 bases). V lost 2 bases to trimming and J lost 1 base, with 12 bases between them. The CDR3 contains 15 residues. The germline CDR1 and CDR2 sequences are ENHRY and SYGVKD. The CDR3 here is CAISEDRRGSYEQYF. The CDR3 DNA is TGTGCCATCAGTGAGGATCGAAGAGGGTCCTACGAGCAGTACTTC.

This clone was detected a few times. The rearrangement links TRBV6-5 to TRBJ1-2; 7 bases line up with TRBD1. The CDR3 covers 14 residues. CDR1 MNHEY and CDR2 SVGAGI come from the germline V gene. The V and J ends lost 6 bases and 2 bases, in that order; junction bases with no gene match: 6. The CDR3 here is CASRNRGSNYGYTF. Written as DNA, the CDR3 is TGTGCCAGCAGAAACAGGGGATCAAACTATGGCTACACCTTC.

This chain joins TRBV7-2 and TRBJ2-5; 7 bases map to TRBD2. The V gene's germline CDR1 is SGHTA and CDR2 FQGNSA. This CDR3 has 14 residues. V trimming: 6 bases; J trimming: 4 bases; junction bases outside the gene matches: 8. As DNA, the CDR3 is TGTGCCAGCAGGACCGGCGGGGGAACAGAGACCCAGTACTTC. Its protein product is CASRTGGGTETQYF.

This clone was seen a handful of times. The chain links TRBV19 to TRBJ1-3; D is unresolved. CDR1 is LNHDA, CDR2 SQIVND, per germline (reference sequence). The CDR3 spans 17 residues. The V end was cut by 3 bases, the J end by 1 base, with 16 bases between. CDR3 bases: TGTGCCAGTAGTATCGGGTCGGCTGCAGAGTCTGGAAACACCATATATTTT. Amino acids: CASSIGSAAESGNTIYF. Full variable domain (rest looked up from reference TRBV19 and TRBJ1-3): DGGITQSPKYLFRKEGQNVTLSCEQNLNHDAMYWYRQDPGQGLRLIYYSQIVNDFQKGDIAEGYSVSREKKESFPLTVTSAQKNPTAFYLCASSIGSAAESGNTIYFGEGSWLTVV.

CDR3 residues: CASSPGTGSPLHF. The CDR3 DNA reads TGTGCCAGCAGCCCCGGGACAGGATCACCCCTCCACTTT. The chain combines TRBV7-8 with TRBJ1-6, with 8 positions matching TRBD1. The CDR3 has 13 residues. The germline gives CDR1 SGHVS, CDR2 FQNEAQ. Trimming took 5 bases from V and 10 from J; bases not matched to a gene: 4.

The V gene is TRBV6-2 or TRBV6-3, the J gene TRBJ2-3, with TRBD2 identical over 7 bases. This CDR3 is built from 13 residues. Germline assignment: CDR1 MNHEY and CDR2 SVGEGT. J was trimmed by 5 bases and V by 2 bases; bases with no gene match: 1. The CDR3: CASSYAGEDTQYF. The CDR3 DNA reads as TGTGCCAGCAGTTACGCGGGGGAAGATACGCAGTATTTT.

This clone occurred a few times. V is TRBV5-5 and J is TRBJ2-5, with D tentatively TRBD2 (5 bases). Trimming removed 4 bases at V and 5 bases at J, with 15 bases between. The CDR3 loop spans 14 amino acids. Germline CDR1 SGHKS, CDR2 YYEKEE (reference sequence). The CDR3 DNA follows: TGTGCCAGCAGCCTGGGATCGGGGAAGGAGACCCAGTACTTC. This gives the protein CASSLGSGKETQYF. The entire variable domain, with the rest obtained from reference TRBV5-5 and TRBJ2-5, is as follows: DAGVTQSPTHLIKTRGQQVTLRCSPISGHKSVSWYQQVLGQGPQFIFQYYEKEERGRGNFPDRFSARQFPNYSSELNVNALLLGDSALYLCASSLGSGKETQYFGPGTRLLVL.

V is TRBV30 and J is TRBJ2-1; 8 nucleotides agree with TRBD2. After removal of 5 bases from V and 7 bases from J, the junction contained 13 bases not matched to a gene. Per the germline V gene, CDR1 is GTSNPN and CDR2 is SVGIG (reference sequence). CDR3 length equals 15 residues. In DNA, the CDR3 is TGTGCCTGGGATAGACCGGGACTAGGGAGAAATGAGCAGTTCTTC. Translation: CAWDRPGLGRNEQFF.

This chain links TRBV6-6 with TRBJ1-4; 10 positions agree with TRBD1. Germline V gene data show CDR1 as MNHNY and CDR2 as SVGAGI (reference sequence). V shed 10 bases and J 1 base; nucleotides not matched to a gene: 6. The CDR3 runs to 15 residues. Here the CDR3 DNA reads TGTGCCATCCGGGACAGGGGTATAACTAATGAAAAACTGTTTTTT. Protein sequence: CAIRDRGITNEKLFF.

The V call is TRBV6-6, the J call TRBJ1-4; 8 bases are shared with TRBD1. Losses at the gene ends were 5 bases for V and 5 bases for J; bases not matched to a gene: 7. Germline CDR1 is MNHNY and CDR2 is SVGAGI (reference sequence). This CDR3 region has 15 residues. CDR3 in DNA: TGTGCCAGCAGTGCTACAGGGGGAGGAAATGAAAAACTGTTTTTT. Its protein product is CASSATGGGNEKLFF.

This chain uses TRBV28 with TRBJ2-3, with a possible D match to TRBD1 (6 bases). The CDR3 is made up of 12 amino acids. Trimming stripped 6 bases from V and 7 bases from J, with 11 bases between. Per the germline V gene, CDR1 is MDHEN and CDR2 is SYDVKM. The chain's CDR3 is CASSRRGHTQYF. CDR3 DNA: TGTGCCAGCAGCCGCAGGGGTCATACGCAGTATTTT.

J is TRBJ2-1 and V is TRBV5-1; possible D gene TRBD2, 6 bases. The V gene's germline CDR1 is SGHRS and CDR2 YFSETQ. This CDR3 comprises 14 residues. Trimming pared 7 bases from V and 3 bases from J, leaving 14 bases between. Here the CDR3 reads CASGREVSYNEQFF. CDR3 nucleotides: TGCGCCAGCGGAAGGGAGGTTAGCTACAATGAGCAGTTCTTC.

V is TRBV5-1 and J is TRBJ2-1; 7 bases agree with TRBD2. The germline CDR1 and CDR2 sequences are SGHRS and YFSETQ. This CDR3 spans 17 amino acids. J was trimmed by 5 bases and V by 4 bases; bases with no gene match: 15. CDR3 residues: CASSALLGGNFNNEQFF. DNA of the CDR3: TGCGCCAGCAGCGCTCTACTGGGGGGGAATTTCAACAATGAGCAGTTCTTC.

The chain recombines TRBV5-1 with TRBJ2-6; no clear D gene. The CDR3 loop spans 17 amino acids. The germline V and J ends were trimmed by 1 base and 0 bases, with 11 bases remaining between them. Germline-derived CDR1 and CDR2 are SGHRS and YFSETQ. The CDR3: CASSLSVRNSGANVLTF. CDR3 sequence (DNA): TGCGCCAGCAGCTTGTCCGTCAGGAACTCTGGGGCCAACGTCCTGACTTTC. The full variable domain, with the rest looked up from reference TRBV5-1 and TRBJ2-6, is KAGVTQTPRYLIKTRGQQVTLSCSPISGHRSVSWYQQTPGQGLQFLFEYFSETQRNKGNFPGRFSGRQFSNSRSEMNVSTLELGDSALYLCASSLSVRNSGANVLTFGAGSRLTVL.

The chain is built from TRBV28 and TRBJ1-3, with 10 bases identical to TRBD1. CDR3 length: 17 residues. Germline V gene lookup returns CDR1 MDHEN and CDR2 SYDVKM. V trimming: 7 bases; J trimming: 4 bases; junction bases outside the gene matches: 13. As DNA, the CDR3 is TGTGCCAGCACAACCCCTTCCGGGACAGGGGACGGAAACACCATATATTTT. Protein product: CASTTPSGTGDGNTIYF.

The CDR3 spells CASTLWLAVYNEQFF. As DNA, the CDR3 is TGTGCCAGCACTTTGTGGCTAGCGGTTTACAATGAGCAGTTCTTC. The genes are TRBV7-2 and TRBJ2-1, with 7 bases that match TRBD2. Germline CDR1 SGHTA, CDR2 FQGNSA. V lost 7 bases, J lost 4 bases, and 10 bases stayed unmatched. This CDR3 has 15 residues.

V gene TRBV12-3 or TRBV12-4 combines with J gene TRBJ1-4; unclear D gene. V was shortened by 4 bases and J by 16 bases, with 19 bases between the two germline ends. The CDR3 contains 13 residues. In DNA form, the CDR3 reads TGTGCCAGCAGTTCCACTGCCAGCCCCACTAGGTTTTTT. This gives the protein CASSSTASPTRFF.

This sequence joins TRBV29-1 and TRBJ2-7; a weak D match, TRBD1 (7 bases). This CDR3 contains 14 residues. V was shortened by 5 bases and J by 4 bases, with 18 bases between the two germline ends. The germline CDR1 and CDR2 sequences are SQVTM and ANQGSEA. The CDR3 loop is CSVRGQEGAYEQYF. CDR3 sequence (DNA): TGCAGCGTTCGGGGCCAGGAGGGGGCATACGAGCAGTACTTC.

V usage is TRBV11-3 and J usage is TRBJ2-1, with D possibly TRBD1 on 6 matching bases. Trimming took off 6 bases at V and 8 bases at J, with 14 bases between the two ends. The CDR3 contains 13 residues. Germline CDR1 SGHNT, CDR2 YENEEA. In DNA, the CDR3 is TGTGCCAGCAGTCACGCCGAGGGGGATGAGCAGTTCTTC. Encoded protein: CASSHAEGDEQFF.

The V call is TRBV2, the J call TRBJ2-7; 7 bases are a match to TRBD1. The germline CDR1 and CDR2 sequences are SNHLY and FYNNEI. This CDR3 has 13 residues. Trimming at V came to 4 bases and at J to 5 bases, leaving 5 bases not matched to a gene. CDR3 nucleotides: TGTGCCAGCAGTGTGGGACAGCTGAACGAGCAGTACTTC. This gives the protein CASSVGQLNEQYF.